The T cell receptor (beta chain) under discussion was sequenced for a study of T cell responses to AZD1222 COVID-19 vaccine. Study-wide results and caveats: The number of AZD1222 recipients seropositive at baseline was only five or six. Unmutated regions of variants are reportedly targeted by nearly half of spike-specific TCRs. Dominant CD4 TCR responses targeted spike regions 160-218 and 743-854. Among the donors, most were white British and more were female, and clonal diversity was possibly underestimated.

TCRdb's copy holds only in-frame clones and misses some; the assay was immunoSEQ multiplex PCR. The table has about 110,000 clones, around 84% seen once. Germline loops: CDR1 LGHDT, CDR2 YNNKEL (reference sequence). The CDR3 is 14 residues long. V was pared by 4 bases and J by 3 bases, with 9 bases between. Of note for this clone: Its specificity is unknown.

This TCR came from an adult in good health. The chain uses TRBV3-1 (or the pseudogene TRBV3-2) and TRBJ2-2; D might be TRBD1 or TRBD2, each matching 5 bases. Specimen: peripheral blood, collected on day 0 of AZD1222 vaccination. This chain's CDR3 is CASSLGTYTGELFF. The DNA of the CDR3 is TGTGCCAGCAGCCTAGGGACCTACACCGGGGAGCTGTTTTTT.